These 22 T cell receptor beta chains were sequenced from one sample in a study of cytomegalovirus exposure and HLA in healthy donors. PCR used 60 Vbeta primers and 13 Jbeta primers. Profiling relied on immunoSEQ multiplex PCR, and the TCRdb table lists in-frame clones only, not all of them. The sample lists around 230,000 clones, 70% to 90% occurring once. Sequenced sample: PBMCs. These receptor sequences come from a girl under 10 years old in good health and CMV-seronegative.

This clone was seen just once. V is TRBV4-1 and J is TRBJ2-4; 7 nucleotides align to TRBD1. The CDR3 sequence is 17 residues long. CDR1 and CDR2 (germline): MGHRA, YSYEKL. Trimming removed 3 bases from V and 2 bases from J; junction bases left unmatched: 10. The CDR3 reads CASSHGFDRAPKNIQYF. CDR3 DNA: TGCGCCAGCAGCCACGGTTTCGACAGGGCGCCCAAAAACATTCAGTACTTC.

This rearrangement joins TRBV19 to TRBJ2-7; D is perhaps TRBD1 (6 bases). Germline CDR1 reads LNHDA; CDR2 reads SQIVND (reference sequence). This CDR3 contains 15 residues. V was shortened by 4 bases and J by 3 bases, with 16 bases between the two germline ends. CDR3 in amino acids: CASSSTPTGFYEQYF. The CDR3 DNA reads TGTGCCAGTAGTAGCACCCCGACAGGTTTCTACGAGCAGTACTTC.

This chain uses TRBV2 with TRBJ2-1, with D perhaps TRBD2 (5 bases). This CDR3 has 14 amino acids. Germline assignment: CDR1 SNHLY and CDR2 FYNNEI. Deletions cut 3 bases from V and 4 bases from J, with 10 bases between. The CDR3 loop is CASSEGAVYNEQFF. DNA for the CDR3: TGTGCCAGCAGTGAGGGAGCGGTTTACAATGAGCAGTTCTTC.

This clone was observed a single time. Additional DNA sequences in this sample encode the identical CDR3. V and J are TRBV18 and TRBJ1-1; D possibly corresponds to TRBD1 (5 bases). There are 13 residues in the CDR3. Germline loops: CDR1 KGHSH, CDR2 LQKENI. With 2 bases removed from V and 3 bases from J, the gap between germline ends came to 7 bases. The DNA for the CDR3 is TGTGCCAGCTCACCAACAGGAGACACTGAAGCTTTCTTT. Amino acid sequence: CASSPTGDTEAFF.

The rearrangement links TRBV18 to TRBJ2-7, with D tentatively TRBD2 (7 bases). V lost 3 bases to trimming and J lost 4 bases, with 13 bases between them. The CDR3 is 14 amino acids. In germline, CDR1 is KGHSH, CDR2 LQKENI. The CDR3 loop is CASSPGGTLYEQYF. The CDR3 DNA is TGTGCCAGCTCACCGGGAGGGACACTTTACGAGCAGTACTTC. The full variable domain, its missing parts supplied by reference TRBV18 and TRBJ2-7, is NAGVMQNPRHLVRRRGQEARLRCSPMKGHSHVYWYRQLPEEGLKFMVYLQKENIIDESGMPKERFSAEFPKEGPSILRIQQVVRGDSAAYFCASSPGGTLYEQYFGPGTRLTVT.

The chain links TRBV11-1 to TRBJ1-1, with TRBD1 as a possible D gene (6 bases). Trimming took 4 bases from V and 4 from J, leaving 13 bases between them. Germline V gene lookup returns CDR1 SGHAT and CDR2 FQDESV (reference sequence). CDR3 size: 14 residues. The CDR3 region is CASSSSPGVTEAFF. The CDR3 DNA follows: TGTGCCAGCAGCTCCTCTCCAGGGGTCACTGAAGCTTTCTTT.

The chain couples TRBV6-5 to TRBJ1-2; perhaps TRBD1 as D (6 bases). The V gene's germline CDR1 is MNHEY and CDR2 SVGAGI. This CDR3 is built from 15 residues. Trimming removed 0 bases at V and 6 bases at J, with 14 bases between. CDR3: CASSYSGRGGNGYTF. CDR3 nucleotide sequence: TGTGCCAGCAGTTACTCGGGCAGGGGTGGCAATGGCTACACCTTC.

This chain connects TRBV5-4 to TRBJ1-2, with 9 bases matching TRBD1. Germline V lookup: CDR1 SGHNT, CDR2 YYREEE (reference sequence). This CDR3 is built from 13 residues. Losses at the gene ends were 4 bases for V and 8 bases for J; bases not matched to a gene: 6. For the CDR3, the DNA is TGTGCCAGCAGCGTACAGGGGGCGAGAGGCTACACCTTC. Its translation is CASSVQGARGYTF.

The CDR3 loop is CASSRQGFQPQHF. The DNA for the CDR3 is TGTGCCAGCAGCCGACAGGGATTTCAGCCCCAGCATTTT. The chain carries TRBV6-5 and TRBJ1-5; 7 bases line up with TRBD1. The CDR3 runs 13 residues. Trimming removed 6 bases from V and 6 bases from J; junction bases left unmatched: 5. Germline CDR1 reads MNHEY; CDR2 reads SVGAGI.

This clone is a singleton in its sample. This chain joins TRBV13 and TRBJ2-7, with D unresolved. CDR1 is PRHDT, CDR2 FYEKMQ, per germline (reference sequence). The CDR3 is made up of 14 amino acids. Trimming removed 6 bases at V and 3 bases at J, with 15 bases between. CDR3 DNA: TGTGCCAGCAGAGGTATGGGCCGCCACTACGAGCAGTACTTC. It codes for CASRGMGRHYEQYF.

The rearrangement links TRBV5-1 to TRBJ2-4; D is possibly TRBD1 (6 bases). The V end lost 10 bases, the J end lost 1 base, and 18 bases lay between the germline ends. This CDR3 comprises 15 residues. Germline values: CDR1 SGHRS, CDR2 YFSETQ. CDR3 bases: TGCGCCGGCTACAGGGCTGGGGAGGCCAAAAACATTCAGTACTTC. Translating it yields CAGYRAGEAKNIQYF.

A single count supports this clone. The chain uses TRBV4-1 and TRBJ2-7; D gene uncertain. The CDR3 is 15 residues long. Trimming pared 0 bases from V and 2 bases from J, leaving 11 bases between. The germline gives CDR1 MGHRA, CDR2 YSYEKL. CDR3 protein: CASSQDQARTYEQYF. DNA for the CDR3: TGCGCCAGCAGCCAAGATCAGGCCAGAACCTACGAGCAGTACTTC.

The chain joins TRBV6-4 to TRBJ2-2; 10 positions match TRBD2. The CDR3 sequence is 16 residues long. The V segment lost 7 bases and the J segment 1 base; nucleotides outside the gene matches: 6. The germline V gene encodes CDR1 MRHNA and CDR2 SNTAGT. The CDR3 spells CASIQSGGENTGELFF. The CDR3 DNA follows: TGTGCCAGCATACAAAGCGGGGGGGAGAACACCGGGGAGCTGTTTTTT.

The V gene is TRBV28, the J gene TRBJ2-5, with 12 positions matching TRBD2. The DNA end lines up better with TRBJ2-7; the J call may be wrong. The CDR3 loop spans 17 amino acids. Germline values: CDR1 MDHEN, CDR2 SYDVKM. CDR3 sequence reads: CASSLPRASGRAYEQYF. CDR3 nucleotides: TGTGCCAGCAGTTTACCCCGTGCTAGCGGGAGGGCCTACGAGCAGTACTTC.

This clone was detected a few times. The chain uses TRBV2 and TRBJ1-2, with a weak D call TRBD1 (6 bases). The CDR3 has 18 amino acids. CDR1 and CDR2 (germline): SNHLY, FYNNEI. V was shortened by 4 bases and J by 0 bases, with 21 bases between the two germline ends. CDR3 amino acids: CASSVTGTYHSSNYGYTF. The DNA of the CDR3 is TGTGCCAGCAGTGTGACAGGAACCTACCACTCATCTAACTATGGCTACACCTTC.

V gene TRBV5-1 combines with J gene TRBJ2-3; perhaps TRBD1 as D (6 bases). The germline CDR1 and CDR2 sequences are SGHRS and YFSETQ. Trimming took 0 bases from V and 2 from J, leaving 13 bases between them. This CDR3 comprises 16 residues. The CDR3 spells CASSLAGTRTTDTQYF. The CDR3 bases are TGCGCCAGCAGCTTGGCAGGGACAAGGACCACAGATACGCAGTATTTT.

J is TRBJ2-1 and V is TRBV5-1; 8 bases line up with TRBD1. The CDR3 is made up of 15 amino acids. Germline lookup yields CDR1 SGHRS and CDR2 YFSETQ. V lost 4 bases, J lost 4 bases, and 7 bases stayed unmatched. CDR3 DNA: TGCGCCAGCAGCCGACAGGGGATAGGGTACAATGAGCAGTTCTTC. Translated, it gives CASSRQGIGYNEQFF. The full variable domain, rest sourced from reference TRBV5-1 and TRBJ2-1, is KAGVTQTPRYLIKTRGQQVTLSCSPISGHRSVSWYQQTPGQGLQFLFEYFSETQRNKGNFPGRFSGRQFSNSRSEMNVSTLELGDSALYLCASSRQGIGYNEQFFGPGTRLTVL.

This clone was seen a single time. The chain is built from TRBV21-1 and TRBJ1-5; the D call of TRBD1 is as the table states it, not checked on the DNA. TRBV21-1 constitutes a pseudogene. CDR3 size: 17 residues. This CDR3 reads CASSKTRGEYSNQPQHF. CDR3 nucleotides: TGTGCCAGCAGCAAAACCAGGGGCGAATATAGCAATCAGCCCCAGCATTTT.

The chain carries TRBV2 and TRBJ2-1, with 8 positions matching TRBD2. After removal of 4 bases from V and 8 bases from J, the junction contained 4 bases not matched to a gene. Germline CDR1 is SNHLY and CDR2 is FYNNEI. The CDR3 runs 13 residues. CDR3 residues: CASSAGGGDEQFF. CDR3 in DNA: TGTGCCAGCAGTGCCGGGGGGGGCGATGAGCAGTTCTTC. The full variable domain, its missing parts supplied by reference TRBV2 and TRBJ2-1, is EPEVTQTPSHQVTQMGQEVILRCVPISNHLYFYWYRQILGQKVEFLVSFYNNEISEKSEIFDDQFSVERPDGSNFTLKIRSTKLEDSAMYFCASSAGGGDEQFFGPGTRLTVL.

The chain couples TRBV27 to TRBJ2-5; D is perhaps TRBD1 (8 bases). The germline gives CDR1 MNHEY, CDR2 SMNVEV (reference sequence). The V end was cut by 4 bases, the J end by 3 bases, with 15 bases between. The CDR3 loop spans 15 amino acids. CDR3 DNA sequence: TGTGCCAGCAGTTACGGACAGGGAGGGGAAGAGACCCAGTACTTC. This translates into CASSYGQGGEETQYF.

CDR3: CASSQRGSEDTQYF. DNA for the CDR3: TGCGCCAGCAGCCAGCGGGGCTCAGAAGATACGCAGTATTTT. The chain uses TRBV4-1 and TRBJ2-3, with D tentatively TRBD2 (6 bases). The CDR3 has 14 residues. Trimming removed 3 bases at V and 5 bases at J, with 12 bases between. Germline V gives CDR1 MGHRA, CDR2 YSYEKL.

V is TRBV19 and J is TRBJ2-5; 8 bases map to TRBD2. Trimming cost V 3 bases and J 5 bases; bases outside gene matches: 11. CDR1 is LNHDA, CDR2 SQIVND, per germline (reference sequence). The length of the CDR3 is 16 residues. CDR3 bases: TGTGCCAGTAGTATGATAAGCGGGGGCGTCCGGGAGACCCAGTACTTC. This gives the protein CASSMISGGVRETQYF.